This TCR beta chain was documented in a study of read filtering for tumor transcriptome and immune sequencing. V was trimmed by 4 bases and J by 6 bases, leaving 7 bases between them. CDR3 length equals 12 residues. Germline CDR1 SGHTA, CDR2 FQGNSA. The library was built from roughly 400 ng RNA with molecular barcoded adaptors for alpha/delta and beta/gamma chains. TCRdb called the reads again in MiXCR, with one record for every CDR3 protein. The table includes 40,000 or so distinct CDR3 sequences, about 14% detected once. The rearrangement links TRBV7-2 to TRBJ2-1, with a possible D match to TRBD1 (6 bases). The TCR was taken from a donor at least 40 years old with multiple myeloma. Sequencing input: a population of CD138-negative cells sorted from bone marrow. The CDR3 reads CASSSDSNEQFF. CDR3 DNA: TGTGCCAGCAGCTCGGACAGCAATGAGCAGTTCTTC.